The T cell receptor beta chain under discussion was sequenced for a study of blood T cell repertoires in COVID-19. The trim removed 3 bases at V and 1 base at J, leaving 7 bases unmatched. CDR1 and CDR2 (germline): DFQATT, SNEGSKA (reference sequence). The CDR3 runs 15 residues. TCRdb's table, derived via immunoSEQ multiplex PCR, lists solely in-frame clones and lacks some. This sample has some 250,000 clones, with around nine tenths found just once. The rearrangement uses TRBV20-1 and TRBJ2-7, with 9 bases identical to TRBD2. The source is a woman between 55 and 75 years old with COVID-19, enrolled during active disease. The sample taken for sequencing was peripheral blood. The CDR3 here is CSASPSGARSYEQYF. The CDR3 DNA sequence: TGCAGTGCTAGTCCTAGCGGGGCCCGATCCTACGAGCAGTACTTC.